The 32 T cell receptor beta chains below come from one sample, sequenced in a study of blood T cell repertoires in COVID-19. Clones were sequenced by immunoSEQ multiplex PCR, and TCRdb holds only the in-frame ones, with some missing. The repertoire includes roughly 200,000 clones, 80% to 90% of them detected once, and about 2.1% sits in the top ten. Sequenced material: PBMCs or T cells enriched from blood (not recorded which). These receptors were collected from a woman in her thirties or forties with acute COVID-19.

This clone was observed a handful of times. This chain links TRBV7-2 with TRBJ2-3; D remains ambiguous. Trimming shortened V by 3 bases and J by 2 bases, and 6 bases separated the two germline ends. Germline CDR1 SGHTA, CDR2 FQGNSA. The CDR3 contains 13 residues. CDR3 in amino acids: CASSFSPTDTQYF. CDR3 in DNA: TGTGCCAGCAGCTTCTCTCCCACAGATACGCAGTATTTT.

The chain couples TRBV15 to TRBJ2-5; D is unresolved. The CDR3 covers 16 residues. Trimming left V 3 bases short and J 5 bases short, with 19 bases between. Germline CDR1 LNHNV, CDR2 YYDKDF (reference sequence). DNA of the CDR3: TGTGCCACCAGCAGCCGTAACCCCTACTTGATCGAGACCCAGTACTTC. Amino acids: CATSSRNPYLIETQYF.

The chain joins TRBV2 to TRBJ2-1; 12 nucleotides line up with TRBD1. The trim removed 9 bases at V and 7 bases at J, leaving 4 bases unmatched. Per the germline V gene, CDR1 is SNHLY and CDR2 is FYNNEI. CDR3 length: 13 amino acids. CDR3 DNA: TGTGCCAGACCGGGACAGGGGGCGAATGAGCAGTTCTTC. Its translation: CARPGQGANEQFF.

This rearrangement joins TRBV4-2 to TRBJ2-3, with a possible D match to TRBD2 (5 bases). This CDR3 contains 18 residues. Germline lookup yields CDR1 LGHNA and CDR2 YNFKEQ. Trimming took off 0 bases at V and 1 base at J, with 17 bases between the two ends. The CDR3 DNA follows: TGTGCCAGCAGCCAAGAGTATCGGGGTGGGTCCCGCACAGATACGCAGTATTTT. Its translation is CASSQEYRGGSRTDTQYF.

The chain combines TRBV19 with TRBJ2-4, with 13 bases aligning to TRBD2. Trimming took 1 base from V and 0 from J; bases not matched to a gene: 3. Germline V gene sequence: CDR1 LNHDA, CDR2 SQIVND (reference sequence). The CDR3 is 18 residues long. The CDR3 reads CASSIGTSGSSAKNIQYF. DNA for the CDR3: TGTGCCAGTAGTATAGGGACTAGCGGGAGCTCAGCCAAAAACATTCAGTACTTC.

The chain couples TRBV10-3 to TRBJ2-7, with D tentatively TRBD1 (5 bases). The CDR3 sequence is 14 residues long. V lost 3 bases, J lost 0 bases, and 9 bases lay in between. CDR1 is ENHRY and CDR2 is SYGVKD in the germline V gene. CDR3 region: CAISELRDSYEQYF. The CDR3 DNA sequence: TGTGCCATCAGTGAACTCAGGGACTCCTACGAGCAGTACTTC.

The chain couples TRBV25-1 to TRBJ1-4; no reliable D call. The V gene's germline CDR1 is MGHDK and CDR2 SYGVNS. The CDR3 length is 11 residues. Trimming removed 8 bases from V and 7 bases from J, with 8 bases in between. The DNA of the CDR3 is TGTGCCAGCCACTCGGGTGAAAAACTGTTTTTT. Translation: CASHSGEKLFF.

The CDR3 here is CASSQAAGGPEETQYF. The CDR3, as DNA: TGTGCCAGCAGCCAAGCGGCGGGAGGGCCTGAAGAGACCCAGTACTTC. The chain combines TRBV3-1 (or the pseudogene TRBV3-2) with TRBJ2-5; 9 bases are shared with TRBD2. V lost 1 base and J lost 3; bases outside the gene matches: 6. CDR3 size: 16 residues. In germline, CDR1 is LGHDT, CDR2 YNNKEL (reference sequence).

V is TRBV5-1 and J is TRBJ2-7, with D unclear. The germline V gene encodes CDR1 SGHRS and CDR2 YFSETQ. This CDR3 spans 13 amino acids. Deletions cut 4 bases from V and 2 bases from J, with 10 bases between. This CDR3 is CASSPDKTYEQYF. CDR3 sequence (DNA): TGCGCCAGCAGCCCAGACAAAACCTACGAGCAGTACTTC. The full variable domain, rest sourced from reference TRBV5-1 and TRBJ2-7, is KAGVTQTPRYLIKTRGQQVTLSCSPISGHRSVSWYQQTPGQGLQFLFEYFSETQRNKGNFPGRFSGRQFSNSRSEMNVSTLELGDSALYLCASSPDKTYEQYFGPGTRLTVT.

This clone has a single count. The chain is built from TRBV29-1 and TRBJ2-7; 7 bases are a match to TRBD1. This CDR3 is 14 amino acids long. V dropped 5 bases and J dropped 0; count of bases not matched to a gene: 7. Germline V gene sequence: CDR1 SQVTM, CDR2 ANQGSEA. The CDR3 loop reads CSVPGTANSYEQYF. CDR3 DNA sequence: TGCAGCGTTCCCGGGACAGCAAACTCCTACGAGCAGTACTTC.

The chain is built from TRBV6-1 and TRBJ2-7, with D perhaps TRBD2 (6 bases). Germline V CDR1 and CDR2: MNHNS, SASEGT. CDR3 length: 18 residues. V was cut by 0 bases and J by 2 bases, with 20 bases left in between. CDR3 region: CASSEARRGREGAYEQYF. The CDR3 region has the DNA TGTGCCAGCAGTGAAGCTAGGCGGGGTCGAGAAGGGGCCTACGAGCAGTACTTC.

This chain joins TRBV4-2 and TRBJ1-2, with D perhaps TRBD1 (6 bases). This CDR3 is 16 amino acids long. V was clipped by 0 bases and J by 7 bases, with 18 bases between them. CDR1 and CDR2 from the germline V gene are LGHNA and YNFKEQ. CDR3 sequence reads: CASSQDSAGGRGGYTF. The CDR3 DNA reads as TGTGCCAGCAGCCAAGATAGCGCTGGGGGCCGGGGTGGCTACACCTTC.

For this clone: Other nucleotide sequences from this sample produce the same CDR3. The chain couples TRBV5-1 to TRBJ1-3, with 9 bases fitting TRBD1. The CDR3 sequence is 14 residues long. The germline V gene has CDR1 SGHRS and CDR2 YFSETQ. V lost 4 bases, J lost 4 bases, and 3 bases stayed unmatched. The CDR3 DNA is TGCGCCAGCAGCACGGGGACAGGGGGAAACACCATATATTTT. The encoded protein is CASSTGTGGNTIYF.

The genes are TRBV7-2 and TRBJ1-5, with D possibly TRBD1 on 5 matching bases. V was clipped by 3 bases and J by 7 bases, with 16 bases between them. The CDR3 length is 15 residues. The germline V gene encodes CDR1 SGHTA and CDR2 FQGNSA. CDR3: CASSLSGSIFQPQHF. DNA of the CDR3: TGTGCCAGCAGCTTGTCAGGGTCTATTTTCCAGCCCCAGCATTTT.

Notes on this clone: This CDR3 is also generated by other DNA sequences in the sample. CDR3 sequence (DNA): TGTGCCAGCAGCGTACAGGGGGGTAATTCACCCCTCCACTTT. Translated: CASSVQGGNSPLHF. The gene calls are TRBV9 and TRBJ1-6; 7 nucleotides line up with TRBD1. The CDR3 contains 14 residues. CDR1 is SGDLS, CDR2 YYNGEE, per germline. J gave up 6 bases and V 1 base, and 1 base lay outside the gene matches.

This clone was observed once. The chain joins TRBV7-9 to TRBJ1-3; tentative D call: TRBD1 (5 bases). The V end lost 3 bases, the J end lost 2 bases, and 14 bases lay between the germline ends. Germline V gene data show CDR1 as SEHNR and CDR2 as FQNEAQ (reference sequence). The CDR3 is 16 amino acids. The CDR3 DNA reads as TGTGCCAGCAGCTTCTATCAAGGGGCGGCTGGAAACACCATATATTTT. The encoded protein is CASSFYQGAAGNTIYF.

The V gene is TRBV28, the J gene TRBJ1-6, with 8 bases identical to TRBD1. The ends lost 1 base at V and 8 bases at J; junction bases unmatched: 4. The CDR3 spans 15 residues. From germline, CDR1 is MDHEN and CDR2 SYDVKM. The CDR3 loop is CASSLSQGADSPLHF. In nucleotides, the CDR3 is TGTGCCAGCAGTTTATCCCAGGGGGCGGATTCACCCCTCCACTTT. Full variable domain (rest looked up from reference TRBV28 and TRBJ1-6): DVKVTQSSRYLVKRTGEKVFLECVQDMDHENMFWYRQDPGLGLRLIYFSYDVKMKEKGDIPEGYSVSREKKERFSLILESASTNQTSMYLCASSLSQGADSPLHFGNGTRLTVT.

The CDR3 sequence is CAISGSGQSTGELFF. CDR3 nucleotides: TGTGCCATCAGTGGTTCAGGGCAGAGCACCGGGGAGCTGTTTTTT. The genes are TRBV10-3 and TRBJ2-2; D is perhaps TRBD1 (5 bases). Germline V gene sequence: CDR1 ENHRY, CDR2 SYGVKD. This CDR3 spans 15 amino acids. V was shortened by 4 bases and J by 4 bases, with 13 bases between the two germline ends.

The rearrangement links TRBV29-1 to TRBJ2-5; 11 nucleotides align to TRBD2. Looked up from germline, CDR1 is SQVTM and CDR2 is ANQGSEA. There are 20 residues in the CDR3. V dropped 0 bases and J dropped 1; count of bases not matched to a gene: 16. The CDR3, as DNA: TGCAGCGTTGAAGATCCACTATATCCGGGACTAGCGGTCCTCCAAGAGACCCAGTACTTC. As protein: CSVEDPLYPGLAVLQETQYF.

The chain joins TRBV27 to TRBJ2-3, with 15 bases that match TRBD2. V was pared by 5 bases and J by 5 bases, with 14 bases of the junction left unmatched. Germline values: CDR1 MNHEY, CDR2 SMNVEV (reference sequence). The CDR3 covers 19 residues. CDR3 bases: TGTGCCAGCAGTCGGCTCGCCGGGACTAGCGGGAGGAGGGTAGATACGCAGTATTTT. It encodes CASSRLAGTSGRRVDTQYF.

The chain uses TRBV10-3 and TRBJ1-1, with 10 bases matching TRBD1. The CDR3 is 16 amino acids. Unmatched junction bases numbered 15, after V lost 11 bases and J lost 3 bases. From germline, CDR1 is ENHRY and CDR2 SYGVKD. DNA of the CDR3: TGTGCCGCCGCCTCGGGACAGGGGACTGGGGACACTGAAGCTTTCTTT. Translation: CAAASGQGTGDTEAFF.

This rearrangement joins TRBV11-1 to TRBJ1-1; unclear D gene. The CDR3 has 15 amino acids. Germline V lookup: CDR1 SGHAT, CDR2 FQDESV (reference sequence). V shed 1 base and J shed 3 bases, with 12 bases lying between them. The DNA for the CDR3 is TGTGCCAGCAGCTTAGAGGAGGGCCGGGACACTGAAGCTTTCTTT. It translates to CASSLEEGRDTEAFF.

This sequence joins TRBV27 and TRBJ2-7; 12 nucleotides align to TRBD2. V gave up 6 bases and J gave up 3 bases; unmatched junction bases: 3. The CDR3 has 14 amino acids. Germline V gives CDR1 MNHEY, CDR2 SMNVEV (reference sequence). This CDR3 is CASSRTSGVYEQYF. The CDR3, as DNA: TGTGCCAGCAGCCGGACTAGCGGGGTCTACGAGCAGTACTTC.

CDR3 sequence reads: CASSLSIAGGPTGELFF. In DNA form, the CDR3 reads TGTGCCAGCAGTTTATCAATAGCGGGAGGCCCCACCGGGGAGCTGTTTTTT. This chain joins TRBV27 and TRBJ2-2; 10 bases align to TRBD2. Germline assignment: CDR1 MNHEY and CDR2 SMNVEV (reference sequence). With 0 bases clipped from V and 4 bases from J, the junction kept 5 bases outside the gene matches. The CDR3 totals 17 residues.

This chain uses TRBV7-6 with TRBJ2-1, with a possible D match to TRBD2 (5 bases). The V gene's germline CDR1 is SGHVS and CDR2 FNYEAQ. The CDR3 is 15 amino acids. V was trimmed by 1 base and J by 3 bases, leaving 10 bases between them. CDR3 sequence (DNA): TGTGCCAGCAGCTTAGGGCCAGCGGACTACAATGAGCAGTTCTTC. Protein sequence: CASSLGPADYNEQFF.

This chain uses TRBV19 with TRBJ1-1, with D unresolved. Germline V gives CDR1 LNHDA, CDR2 SQIVND (reference sequence). The length of the CDR3 is 14 residues. V was cut by 2 bases and J by 3 bases, with 10 bases left in between. The CDR3 loop is CASSIQAGHTEAFF. As DNA, the CDR3 is TGTGCCAGTAGTATACAGGCCGGCCACACTGAAGCTTTCTTT.

This chain joins TRBV19 and TRBJ2-5, with 10 bases aligning to TRBD1. Germline V CDR1 and CDR2: LNHDA, SQIVND (reference sequence). The CDR3 totals 12 residues. V gave up 8 bases and J gave up 5 bases; unmatched junction bases: 2. The CDR3 is CASAGQGETQYF. As DNA, the CDR3 is TGTGCCAGTGCGGGACAGGGGGAGACCCAGTACTTC.

The V and J genes are TRBV27 and TRBJ2-7, with D possibly being TRBD2 (5 bases). Germline V gene data show CDR1 as MNHEY and CDR2 as SMNVEV (reference sequence). CDR3 length: 14 residues. Trimming shortened V by 5 bases and J by 1 base, and 12 bases separated the two germline ends. DNA of the CDR3: TGTGCCAGCAGTCTCATCGGGGATTCCTACGAGCAGTACTTC. Protein sequence: CASSLIGDSYEQYF.

V usage is TRBV4-2 and J usage is TRBJ1-5; D might be TRBD1 (5 bases). V dropped 6 bases and J dropped 2 bases, with 17 bases sitting between them. Germline V CDR1 and CDR2: LGHNA, YNFKEQ. The CDR3 is 16 residues long. The CDR3 sequence is CASSPVGQKGNQPQHF. CDR3 in DNA: TGTGCCAGCAGTCCGGTGGGGCAGAAGGGCAATCAGCCCCAGCATTTT.

V gene TRBV7-2 combines with J gene TRBJ1-1; no clear D. Germline CDR1 reads SGHTA; CDR2 reads FQGNSA. The CDR3 consists of 14 residues. V was shortened by 5 bases and J by 0 bases, with 10 bases between the two germline ends. The CDR3 spells CASSPERLNTEAFF. The CDR3, as DNA: TGTGCCAGCAGCCCGGAGCGATTGAACACTGAAGCTTTCTTT.

The J gene is TRBJ1-1, the V gene TRBV2; a weak D match, TRBD1 (6 bases). From germline, CDR1 is SNHLY and CDR2 FYNNEI. CDR3 length: 13 amino acids. V was trimmed by 5 bases and J by 5 bases, leaving 12 bases between them. The CDR3 protein is CASSRQERTEAFF. The CDR3 DNA reads TGTGCCAGCAGTAGACAGGAGAGGACTGAAGCTTTCTTT.

This sequence joins TRBV28 and TRBJ1-4, with 10 bases that match TRBD1. This CDR3 comprises 15 residues. Germline assignment: CDR1 MDHEN and CDR2 SYDVKM. Trimming at V came to 6 bases and at J to 7 bases, leaving 8 bases not matched to a gene. The CDR3 region has the DNA TGTGCCAGCAGGAGACAGGGGGCCGGGAGTGAAAAACTGTTTTTT. It is translated as CASRRQGAGSEKLFF.